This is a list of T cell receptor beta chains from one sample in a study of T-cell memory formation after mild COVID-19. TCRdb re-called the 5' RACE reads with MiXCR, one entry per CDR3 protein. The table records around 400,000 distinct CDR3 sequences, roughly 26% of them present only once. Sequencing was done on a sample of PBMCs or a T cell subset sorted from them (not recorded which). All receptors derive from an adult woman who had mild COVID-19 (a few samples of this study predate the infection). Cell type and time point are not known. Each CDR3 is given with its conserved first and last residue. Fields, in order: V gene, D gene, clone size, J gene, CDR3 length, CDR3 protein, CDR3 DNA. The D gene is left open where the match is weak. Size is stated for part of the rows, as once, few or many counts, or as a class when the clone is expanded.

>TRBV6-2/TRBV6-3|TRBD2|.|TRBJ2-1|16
CASSYVGLGAYNEQFF
TGTGCCAGCAGTTACGTGGGACTAGGAGCCTACAATGAGCAGTTCTTC
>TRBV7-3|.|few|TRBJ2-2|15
CASNPTMLEGGELFF
TGTGCCAGCAACCCCACCATGTTAGAGGGCGGGGAGCTGTTTTTT
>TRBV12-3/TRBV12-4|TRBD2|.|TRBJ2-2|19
CASSFSGGALYANTGELFF
TGTGCCAGCAGTTTTAGCGGGGGGGCTTTGTACGCGAACACCGGGGAGCTGTTTTTT
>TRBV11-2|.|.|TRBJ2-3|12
CASSGHPDTQYF
TGTGCCAGCAGCGGACACCCCGATACGCAGTATTTT
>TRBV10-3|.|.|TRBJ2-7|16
CAISPQGQGKVYEQYF
TGTGCCATCAGCCCGCAAGGGCAGGGTAAGGTATACGAGCAGTACTTC
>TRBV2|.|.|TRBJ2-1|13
CASSELRSGEQFF
TGTGCCAGCAGTGAATTGCGGTCGGGTGAGCAGTTCTTC
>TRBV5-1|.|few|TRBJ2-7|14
CASQDVASSYEQYF
TGCGCCAGCCAAGACGTGGCTAGCTCCTACGAGCAGTACTTC
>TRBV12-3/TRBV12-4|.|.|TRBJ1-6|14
CASSITGPNSPLHF
TGTGCCAGCAGTATCACAGGGCCGAATTCACCCCTCCACTTT
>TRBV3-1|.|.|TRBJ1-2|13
CASSQRAGSGYTF
TGTGCCAGCAGCCAAAGGGCAGGGAGTGGCTACACCTTC
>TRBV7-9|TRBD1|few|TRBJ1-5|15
CASSFGTGEIQPQHF
TGTGCCAGCAGCTTTGGGACAGGGGAGATTCAGCCCCAGCATTTT
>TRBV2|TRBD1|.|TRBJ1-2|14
CAIIGQGLGYGYTF
TGTGCCATCATCGGACAGGGCCTGGGCTATGGCTACACCTTC
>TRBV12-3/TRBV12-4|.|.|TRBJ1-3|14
CASRVRDKGNTIYF
TGTGCCAGCAGAGTCCGGGACAAGGGAAACACCATATATTTT
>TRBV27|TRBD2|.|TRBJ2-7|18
CASSLYSPRLAGNYEQYF
TGTGCCAGCAGTTTATACTCCCCCCGACTAGCGGGGAACTACGAGCAGTACTTC
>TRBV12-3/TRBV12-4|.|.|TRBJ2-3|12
CASSPSLNTQYF
TGTGCCAGCAGTCCCTCGTTAAATACGCAGTATTTT
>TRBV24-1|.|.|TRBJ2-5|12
CATSDWGETQYF
TGTGCCACCAGTGATTGGGGGGAGACCCAGTACTTC
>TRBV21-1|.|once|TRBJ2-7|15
CASSKPGLAIYEQYF
TGTGCCAGCAGCAAACCGGGACTAGCTATTTACGAGCAGTACTTC
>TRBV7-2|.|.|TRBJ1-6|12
CASSQMPSPLHF
TGTGCCAGCAGCCAGATGCCTTCACCCCTCCACTTT
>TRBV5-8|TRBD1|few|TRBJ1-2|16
CASSLAGTGILKGYTF
TGTGCCAGCAGCTTGGCCGGGACAGGGATCCTAAAGGGCTACACCTTC
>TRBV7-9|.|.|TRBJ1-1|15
CASSLGGRVDTEAFF
TGTGCCAGCAGCTTAGGGGGGCGCGTGGACACTGAAGCTTTCTTT
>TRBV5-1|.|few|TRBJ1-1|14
CASSLVPENTEAFF
TGCGCCAGCAGCTTGGTACCCGAGAACACTGAAGCTTTCTTT
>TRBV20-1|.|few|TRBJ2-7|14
CSARETAGAYEQYF
TGCAGTGCTAGAGAAACCGCAGGGGCCTACGAGCAGTACTTC
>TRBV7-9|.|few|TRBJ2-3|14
CASSAGWYTDTQYF
TGTGCCAGCAGCGCTGGATGGTACACAGATACGCAGTATTTT
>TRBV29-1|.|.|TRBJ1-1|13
CSVESMGGTEAFF
TGCAGCGTTGAATCAATGGGGGGCACTGAAGCTTTCTTT
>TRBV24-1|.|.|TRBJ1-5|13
CATSETGNQPQHF
TGTGCCACCAGTGAGACAGGTAATCAGCCCCAGCATTTT